The 13 T cell receptor beta chains below were found in one sample sequenced in a study of T-cell reconstitution after alpha-beta-depleted transplantation in children. Unique molecular identifiers were incorporated during preparation of the TCRbeta library. TCRdb called the PCR reads again in MiXCR, with one record for every CDR3 protein. The sample lists hundreds of thousands of distinct CDR3 sequences; about 26% were seen once. The sequencing used PBMCs, collected before TCRalphabeta/CD19-depleted stem cell transplant. The receptor set was obtained from a girl aged 2 to 9 with Fanconi anemia, due to receive a stem cell transplant.

This clonotype has more than one count but fewer than ten. The rearrangement uses TRBV12-3 or TRBV12-4 and TRBJ2-3, with a tentative D call TRBD2 (6 bases). The CDR3 extends over 16 amino acids. Trimming cost V 2 bases and J 3 bases, with 15 bases left between them. This CDR3 is CASSLFGSSVTDTQYF. The CDR3 DNA reads as TGTGCCAGCAGTTTATTCGGGAGCTCTGTGACAGATACGCAGTATTTT.

This clonotype was seen at least ten times. The chain links TRBV12-3 or TRBV12-4 to TRBJ2-7; tentatively, D is TRBD1 or TRBD2 (7 bases each). This CDR3 is 14 amino acids long. V was cut by 3 bases and J by 3 bases, with 12 bases left in between. As DNA, the CDR3 is TGTGCCAGCAGTTTGGGAGGGGGCAGCTACGAGCAGTACTTC. This codes for CASSLGGGSYEQYF.

This clonotype turned up a few times. CDR3 in amino acids: CSARATTGTTSYEQYF. In nucleotides, the CDR3 is TGCAGTGCTAGAGCCACGACCGGGACAACCTCCTACGAGCAGTACTTC. V usage is TRBV20-1 and J usage is TRBJ2-7; TRBD1 might be the D (6 bases). Germline CDR1 reads DFQATT; CDR2 reads SNEGSKA (reference sequence). Trimming took 1 base from V and 0 from J, leaving 16 bases between them. The CDR3 is 16 amino acids.

V gene TRBV20-1 combines with J gene TRBJ2-2; the D gene is possibly TRBD1 (5 bases). V lost 5 bases, J lost 7 bases, and 17 bases lay in between. The germline gives CDR1 DFQATT, CDR2 SNEGSKA (reference sequence). CDR3 size: 14 residues. The CDR3, as DNA: TGCAGTGCTGCGCAGGGTAGAGTTCACGGGGAGCTGTTTTTT. Translation gives CSAAQGRVHGELFF.

This clonotype was observed many times. J is TRBJ2-1 and V is TRBV9, with 10 bases that match TRBD2. The CDR3 loop spans 15 amino acids. The ends lost 3 bases at V and 6 bases at J; junction bases unmatched: 6. CDR1 and CDR2 from the germline V gene are SGDLS and YYNGEE. The CDR3 is CASSASGRGSNEQFF. The CDR3 DNA reads as TGTGCCAGCAGCGCCAGCGGGAGGGGGAGCAATGAGCAGTTCTTC. Drawing the rest from reference TRBV9 and TRBJ2-1, the complete variable domain is DSGVTQTPKHLITATGQRVTLRCSPRSGDLSVYWYQQSLDQGLQFLIQYYNGEERAKGNILERFSAQQFPDLHSELNLSSLELGDSALYFCASSASGRGSNEQFFGPGTRLTVL.

The chain combines TRBV6-5 with TRBJ2-5; 11 bases map to TRBD2. V lost 0 bases and J lost 4; bases outside the gene matches: 13. The CDR3 has 19 amino acids. Germline V CDR1 and CDR2: MNHEY, SVGAGI. CDR3 region: CASSYSEVTSGRRRETQYF. In DNA, the CDR3 is TGTGCCAGCAGTTACTCGGAAGTTACTAGCGGGAGAAGGAGAGAGACCCAGTACTTC.

In nucleotides, the CDR3 is TGTGCCAGCACAAGGACAGTTTGGTCCGAGCAGTACTTC. It yields the protein CASTRTVWSEQYF. The gene calls are TRBV6-2 or TRBV6-3 and TRBJ2-7, with D possibly matching TRBD1 (6 bases). The germline V and J ends were trimmed by 7 bases and 6 bases, with 16 bases remaining between them. The CDR3 contains 13 residues. Germline V lookup: CDR1 MNHEY, CDR2 SVGEGT.

This clonotype was picked up many times. The CDR3 protein is CASSQGASNTGELFF. The CDR3, as DNA: TGTGCCAGCAGCCAGGGAGCGTCGAACACCGGGGAGCTGTTTTTT. The J gene is TRBJ2-2, the V gene TRBV4-2, with a tentative D call TRBD2 (5 bases). The germline gives CDR1 LGHNA, CDR2 YNFKEQ. This CDR3 region has 15 residues. V was shortened by 3 bases and J by 0 bases, with 8 bases between the two germline ends.

This clonotype was detected many times. The CDR3 nucleotides read TGTGCCAGCAGTTACCTCCGTCGCGGGAGTCCAGATACGCAGTATTTT. It is translated as CASSYLRRGSPDTQYF. The J gene is TRBJ2-3, the V gene TRBV6-5; 7 nucleotides align to TRBD2. The V gene end was trimmed by 2 bases and the J gene end by 4 bases; junction bases not matched to a gene: 9. The CDR3 spans 16 residues. Germline V CDR1 and CDR2: MNHEY, SVGAGI.

This clonotype was seen many times. The chain carries TRBV29-1 and TRBJ2-1; no firm D call. This CDR3 has 10 residues. Germline loops: CDR1 SQVTM, CDR2 ANQGSEA. The V gene lost 7 bases and the J gene lost 7 bases, with 8 bases spanning the gap. CDR3 bases: TGCAGCGGGCATACAAATGAGCAGTTCTTC. It translates to CSGHTNEQFF.

The V and J genes are TRBV10-3 and TRBJ2-1, with D maybe TRBD1 (5 bases). Trimming took 3 bases from V and 0 from J, leaving 12 bases between them. This CDR3 region has 16 residues. Germline V gene data show CDR1 as ENHRY and CDR2 as SYGVKD. The DNA for the CDR3 is TGTGCCATCAGTGAAGACAGCCCTAGCTCCTACAATGAGCAGTTCTTC. As protein: CAISEDSPSSYNEQFF.

This clonotype was seen repeatedly, ten times or more. The V call is TRBV7-3, the J call TRBJ2-7; D gene uncertain. The germline gives CDR1 SGHTA, CDR2 FQGTGA. This CDR3 spans 13 amino acids. With 2 bases removed from V and 0 bases from J, the gap between germline ends came to 5 bases. The CDR3 sequence: CASSLDASYEQYF. The CDR3 coding sequence is TGTGCCAGCAGCTTAGATGCCTCCTACGAGCAGTACTTC.

The J gene is TRBJ2-7, the V gene TRBV20-1; 10 nucleotides match TRBD2. Germline V gives CDR1 DFQATT, CDR2 SNEGSKA (reference sequence). CDR3 length: 19 amino acids. V shed 6 bases, J shed 4 bases, and the junction held 24 bases outside the gene matches. The CDR3 DNA sequence: TGCAGTGCCGACAGCTGGACAGGGAAATCTAGCGGGAGTAAGTACGAGCAGTACTTC. Translation gives CSADSWTGKSSGSKYEQYF.